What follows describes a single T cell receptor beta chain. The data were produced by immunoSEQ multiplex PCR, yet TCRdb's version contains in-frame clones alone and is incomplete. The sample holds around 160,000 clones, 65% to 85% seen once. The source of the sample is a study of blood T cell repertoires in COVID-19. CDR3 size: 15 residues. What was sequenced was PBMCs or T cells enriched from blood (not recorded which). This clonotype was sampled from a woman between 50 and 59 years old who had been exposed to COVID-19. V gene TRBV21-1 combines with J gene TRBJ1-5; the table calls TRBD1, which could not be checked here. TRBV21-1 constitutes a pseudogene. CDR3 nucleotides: TGTGCCAGCAGCAAAGCCTGCAGGGGGCTTCAGCCCCAGCATTTT. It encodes CASSKACRGLQPQHF.